Listed here is a single TCR beta chain. Its antigen is currently unknown. The source of the sample is a study of CXCR3-negative and CXCR3-positive naive CD8 T cells. The study's findings and limits: Memory CD8+ cells had much lower diversity, and both naive subsets had comparably high diversity. With CXCR3 expression partially decreased after cryopreservation, most assays relied on fresh PBMCs. Naive subsets showed comparable surface CD5, and TCR interaction strength was also inferred from TRB CDR3 physicochemistry. Both naive subsets, CXCR3-negative and CXCR3-positive, displayed similar TRBV-TRBJ usage, unlike memory cells.

It was by 5' RACE with UMI labels that the TRB cDNA libraries were prepared. TCRdb re-called the 5' RACE reads; one entry per CDR3 protein, DNA not given. The repertoire table contains 150,000 or so distinct CDR3 sequences. CDR1 is LNHDA, CDR2 SQIVND, per germline (reference sequence). The CDR3 covers 15 residues. The receptor was derived from a human donor in good health. Some clones in this sample may be carry-over from other donors' samples. Sequencing was carried out using naive CXCR3- CD8+ T cells from blood. Regarding subset: CD45RO-CCR7+CD27+CD95- naive CD8+ T cells lacking CXCR3 (TNR3-). This chain connects TRBV19 to TRBJ2-1; the D gene TCRdb calls, TRBD2, cannot be checked with no DNA. The CDR3: CASSPLAGTDSEQFF.